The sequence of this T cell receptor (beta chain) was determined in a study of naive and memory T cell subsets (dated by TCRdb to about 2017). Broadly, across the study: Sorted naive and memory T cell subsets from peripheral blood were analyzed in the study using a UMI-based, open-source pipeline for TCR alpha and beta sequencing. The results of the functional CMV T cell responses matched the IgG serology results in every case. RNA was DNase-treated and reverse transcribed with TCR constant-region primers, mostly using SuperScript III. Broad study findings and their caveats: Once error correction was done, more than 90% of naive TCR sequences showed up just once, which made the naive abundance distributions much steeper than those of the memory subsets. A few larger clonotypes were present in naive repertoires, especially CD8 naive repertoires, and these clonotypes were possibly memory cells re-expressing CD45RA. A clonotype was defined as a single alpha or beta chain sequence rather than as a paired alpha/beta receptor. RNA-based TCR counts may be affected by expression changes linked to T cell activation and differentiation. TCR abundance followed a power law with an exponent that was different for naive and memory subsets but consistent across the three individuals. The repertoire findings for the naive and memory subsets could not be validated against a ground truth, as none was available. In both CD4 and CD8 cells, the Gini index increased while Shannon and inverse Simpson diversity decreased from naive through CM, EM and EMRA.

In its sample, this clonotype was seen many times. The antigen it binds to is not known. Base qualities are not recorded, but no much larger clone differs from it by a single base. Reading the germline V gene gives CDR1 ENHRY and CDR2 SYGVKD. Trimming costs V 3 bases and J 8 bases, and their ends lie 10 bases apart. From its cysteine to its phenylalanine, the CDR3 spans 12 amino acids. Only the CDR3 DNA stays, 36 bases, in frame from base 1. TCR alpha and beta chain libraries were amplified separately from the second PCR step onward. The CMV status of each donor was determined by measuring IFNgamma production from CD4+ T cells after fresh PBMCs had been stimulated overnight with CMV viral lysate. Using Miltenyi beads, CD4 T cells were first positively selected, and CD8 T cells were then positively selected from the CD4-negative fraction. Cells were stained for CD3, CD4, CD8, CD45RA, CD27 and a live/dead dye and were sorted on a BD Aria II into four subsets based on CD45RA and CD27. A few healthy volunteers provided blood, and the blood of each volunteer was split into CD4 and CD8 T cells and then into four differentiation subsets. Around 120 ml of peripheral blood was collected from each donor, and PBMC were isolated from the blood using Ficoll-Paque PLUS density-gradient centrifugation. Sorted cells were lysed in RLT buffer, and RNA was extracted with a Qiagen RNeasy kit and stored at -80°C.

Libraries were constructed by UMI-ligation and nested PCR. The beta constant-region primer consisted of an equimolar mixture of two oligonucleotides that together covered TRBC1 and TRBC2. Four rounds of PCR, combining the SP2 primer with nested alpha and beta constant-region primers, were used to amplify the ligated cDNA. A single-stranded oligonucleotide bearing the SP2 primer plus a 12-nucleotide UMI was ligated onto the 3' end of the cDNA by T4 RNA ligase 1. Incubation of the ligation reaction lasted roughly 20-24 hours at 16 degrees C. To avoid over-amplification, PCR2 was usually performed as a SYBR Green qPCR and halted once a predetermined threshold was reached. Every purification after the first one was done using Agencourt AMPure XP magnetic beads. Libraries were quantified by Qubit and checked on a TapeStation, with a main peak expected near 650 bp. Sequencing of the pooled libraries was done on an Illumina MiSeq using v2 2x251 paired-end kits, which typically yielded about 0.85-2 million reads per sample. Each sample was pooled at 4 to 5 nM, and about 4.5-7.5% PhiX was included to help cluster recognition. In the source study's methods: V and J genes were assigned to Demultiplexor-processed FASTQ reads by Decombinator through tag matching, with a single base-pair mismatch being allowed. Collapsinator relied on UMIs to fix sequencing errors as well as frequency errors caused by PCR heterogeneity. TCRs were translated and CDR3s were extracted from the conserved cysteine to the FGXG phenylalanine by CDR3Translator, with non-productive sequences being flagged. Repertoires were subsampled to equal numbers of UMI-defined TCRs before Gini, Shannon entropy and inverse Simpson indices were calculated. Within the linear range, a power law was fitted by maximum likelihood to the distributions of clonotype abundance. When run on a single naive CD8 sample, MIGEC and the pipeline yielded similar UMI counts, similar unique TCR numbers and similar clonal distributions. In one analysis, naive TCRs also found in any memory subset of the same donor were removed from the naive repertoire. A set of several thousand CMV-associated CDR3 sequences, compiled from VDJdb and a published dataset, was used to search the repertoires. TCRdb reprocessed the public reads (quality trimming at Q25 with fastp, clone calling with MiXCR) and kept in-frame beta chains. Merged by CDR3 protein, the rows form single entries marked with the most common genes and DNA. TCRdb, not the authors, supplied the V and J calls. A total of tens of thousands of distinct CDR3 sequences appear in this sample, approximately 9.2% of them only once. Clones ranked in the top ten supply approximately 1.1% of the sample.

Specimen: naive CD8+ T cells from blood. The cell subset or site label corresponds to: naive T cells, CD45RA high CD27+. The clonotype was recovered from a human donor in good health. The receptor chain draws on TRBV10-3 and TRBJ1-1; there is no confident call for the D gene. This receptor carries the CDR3 CAISEGPLEAFF. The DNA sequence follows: TGTGCCATCAGTGAAGGGCCCCTGGAAGCTTTCTTT.